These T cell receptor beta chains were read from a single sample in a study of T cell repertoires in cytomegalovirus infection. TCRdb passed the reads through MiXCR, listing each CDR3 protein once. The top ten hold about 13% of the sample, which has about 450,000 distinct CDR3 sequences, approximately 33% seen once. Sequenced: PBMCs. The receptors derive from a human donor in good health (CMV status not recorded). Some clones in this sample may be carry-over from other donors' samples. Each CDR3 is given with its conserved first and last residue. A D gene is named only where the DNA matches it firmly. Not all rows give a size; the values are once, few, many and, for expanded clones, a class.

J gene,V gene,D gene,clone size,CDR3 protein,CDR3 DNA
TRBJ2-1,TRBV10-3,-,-,CAISTGFGNEQFF,TGTGCCATCAGCACAGGTTTCGGCAATGAGCAGTTCTTC
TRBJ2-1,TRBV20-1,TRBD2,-,CSARSTSGGTSSYNEQFF,TGCAGTGCTAGATCGACTAGCGGGGGAACGAGCTCCTACAATGAGCAGTTCTTC
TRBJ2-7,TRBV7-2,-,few,CASGRGLSYEQYF,TGTGCCAGCGGCCGGGGGCTTTCCTACGAGCAGTACTTC
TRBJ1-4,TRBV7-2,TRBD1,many,CASSLGADRGHEKLFF,TGTGCCAGCAGCTTAGGGGCTGACAGGGGGCATGAAAAACTGTTTTTT
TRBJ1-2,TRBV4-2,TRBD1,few,CASSQKGNRGSYTYGYTF,TGTGCCAGCAGCCAAAAGGGGAACAGGGGCAGCTATACTTATGGCTACACCTTC
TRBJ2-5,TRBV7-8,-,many,CASSPRGAQYF,TGTGCCAGCAGCCCCCGAGGGGCCCAGTACTTC
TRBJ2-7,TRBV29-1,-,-,CSVGTGEQYEQYF,TGCAGCGTTGGTACGGGGGAACAATACGAGCAGTACTTC
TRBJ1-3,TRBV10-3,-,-,CAISEPARETGNTIYF,TGTGCCATCAGTGAGCCGGCAAGGGAGACTGGAAACACCATATATTTT
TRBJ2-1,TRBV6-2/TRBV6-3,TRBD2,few,CASTDRGGPYNEQFF,TGTGCCAGCACCGACCGGGGGGGGCCTTACAATGAGCAGTTCTTC
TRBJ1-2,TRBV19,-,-,CASTKFAYYGYTF,TGTGCCAGTACCAAGTTTGCCTACTATGGCTACACCTTC
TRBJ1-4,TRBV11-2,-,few,CASTSAFGEKLFF,TGTGCCAGCACCTCCGCGTTCGGTGAAAAACTGTTTTTT
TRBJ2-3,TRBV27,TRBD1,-,CASSFHRDRGTDTQYF,TGTGCCAGCAGTTTCCACCGGGACAGGGGGACAGATACGCAGTATTTT
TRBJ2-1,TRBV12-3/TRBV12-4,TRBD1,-,CASSLVGTVLNEQFF,TGTGCCAGCAGTTTAGTGGGGACAGTACTCAATGAGCAGTTCTTC
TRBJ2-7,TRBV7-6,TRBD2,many,CASSLRTSGVQTNEQYF,TGTGCCAGCAGCTTACGGACTAGCGGGGTTCAAACGAACGAGCAGTACTTC
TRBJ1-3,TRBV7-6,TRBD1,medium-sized,CASSLEGGRERNTIYF,TGTGCCAGCAGCTTAGAAGGGGGCCGGGAAAGAAACACCATATATTTT
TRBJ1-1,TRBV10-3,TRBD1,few,CAIRNGQGRAFF,TGTGCCATCAGAAACGGACAGGGGAGAGCTTTCTTT
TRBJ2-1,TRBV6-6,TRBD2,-,CASSYLAGGPDEQFF,TGTGCCAGCAGTTATCTGGCGGGGGGGCCGGATGAGCAGTTCTTC
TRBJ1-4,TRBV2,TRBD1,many,CASKGTETVPNEKLFF,TGTGCCAGCAAAGGGACAGAGACGGTCCCTAATGAAAAACTGTTTTTT
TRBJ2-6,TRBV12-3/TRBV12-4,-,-,CASRSRRGSGANVLTF,TGTGCCAGCAGATCCCGACGCGGCTCTGGGGCCAACGTCCTGACTTTC
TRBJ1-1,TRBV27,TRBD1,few,CASKGQGNTEAFF,TGTGCCAGCAAGGGACAGGGGAACACTGAAGCTTTCTTT
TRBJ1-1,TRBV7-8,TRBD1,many,CASSLAPDRGEQGNTEAFF,TGTGCCAGCAGCTTAGCCCCGGACAGGGGAGAGCAGGGGAACACTGAAGCTTTCTTT
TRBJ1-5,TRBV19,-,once,CATTRSDRYSNQPQHF,TGTGCCACCACTAGGTCGGACAGATATAGCAATCAGCCCCAGCATTTT
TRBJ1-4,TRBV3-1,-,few,CASSPVGSEEKLFF,TGTGCCAGCAGCCCGGTTGGATCGGAAGAAAAACTGTTTTTT
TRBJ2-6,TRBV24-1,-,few,CATSDVTGAGANVLTF,TGTGCCACCAGTGATGTCACAGGTGCTGGGGCCAACGTCCTGACTTTC
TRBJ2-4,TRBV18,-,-,CASSRPDTKNIQYF,TGTGCCAGCTCACGACCGGACACTAAAAACATTCAGTACTTC
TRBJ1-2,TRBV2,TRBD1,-,CASSEKTGNPYGYTF,TGTGCCAGCAGTGAAAAGACAGGGAACCCCTATGGCTACACCTTC
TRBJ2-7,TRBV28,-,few,CAGGNSYEQYF,TGTGCCGGCGGAAACTCCTACGAGCAGTACTTC
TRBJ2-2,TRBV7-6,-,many,CASSLTTPGELFF,TGTGCCAGCAGCCTGACTACACCCGGGGAGCTGTTTTTT
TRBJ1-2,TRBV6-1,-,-,CASTQGAGGSYGYTF,TGTGCCAGCACTCAGGGCGCGGGGGGTTCCTATGGCTACACCTTC
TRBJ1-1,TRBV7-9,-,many,CASRQANTEAFF,TGTGCCAGCAGGCAGGCGAACACTGAAGCTTTCTTT
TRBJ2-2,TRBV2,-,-,CASSGANTGDLFF,TGTGCCAGCAGTGGGGCGAACACCGGGGATCTGTTTTTT
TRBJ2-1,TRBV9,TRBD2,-,CASSESGGPRNEQFF,TGTGCCAGCAGTGAAAGCGGGGGGCCGAGGAATGAGCAGTTCTTC
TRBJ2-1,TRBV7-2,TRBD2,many,CASSTRTSGVGYEQFF,TGTGCCAGCAGCACCCGGACTAGCGGTGTCGGGTATGAGCAGTTCTTC
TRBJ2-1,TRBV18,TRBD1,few,CASSPASGTGSNEQFF,TGTGCCAGCTCACCAGCATCTGGGACAGGGTCGAATGAGCAGTTCTTC
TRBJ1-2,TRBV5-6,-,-,CASSLGVVYTF,TGTGCCAGCAGCTTGGGGGTAGTCTACACCTTC
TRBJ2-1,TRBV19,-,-,CASSISFANNEQFF,TGTGCCAGTAGTATTAGTTTCGCCAACAATGAGCAGTTCTTC
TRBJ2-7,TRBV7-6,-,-,CASSPRRGDSYEQYF,TGTGCCAGCAGCCCGAGGCGGGGGGACAGCTACGAGCAGTACTTC
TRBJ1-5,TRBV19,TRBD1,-,CATKTGNNNQPQHF,TGTGCCACCAAGACAGGGAACAATAATCAGCCCCAGCATTTT
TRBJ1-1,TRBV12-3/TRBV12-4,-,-,CASSSGPGTEAFF,TGTGCCAGCAGTTCGGGGCCGGGGACTGAAGCTTTCTTT
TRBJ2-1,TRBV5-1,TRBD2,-,CASSLLLAGASSYNEQFF,TGCGCCAGCAGCTTGTTACTAGCGGGGGCTAGCTCCTACAATGAGCAGTTCTTC
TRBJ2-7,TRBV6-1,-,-,CASSSPTDRPYEQYF,TGTGCCAGCAGTTCCCCGACAGACAGACCCTACGAGCAGTACTTC
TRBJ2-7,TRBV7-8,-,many,CASSLGGTVTYEQYF,TGTGCCAGCAGCTTAGGCGGGACAGTAACCTACGAGCAGTACTTC
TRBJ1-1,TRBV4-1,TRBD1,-,CASSQAETGVMNTEAFF,TGCGCCAGCAGCCAAGCCGAGACAGGGGTCATGAACACTGAAGCTTTCTTT
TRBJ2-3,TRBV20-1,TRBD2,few,CSAIGGGGDTQYF,TGCAGTGCCATCGGGGGGGGCGGGGATACGCAGTATTTT
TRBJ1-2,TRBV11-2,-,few,CASQINHRAADGYTF,TGTGCCAGCCAGATAAACCACAGGGCGGCCGATGGCTACACCTTC
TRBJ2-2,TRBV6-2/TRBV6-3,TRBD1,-,CASSYSPDRGSGELFF,TGTGCCAGCAGTTACTCTCCCGACAGGGGTTCCGGGGAGCTGTTTTTT
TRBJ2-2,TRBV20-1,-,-,CSARVGGTHRPGELFF,TGCAGTGCTAGAGTAGGTGGGACCCATCGTCCCGGGGAGCTGTTTTTT
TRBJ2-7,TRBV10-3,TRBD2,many,CAISESRGAYEQYF,TGTGCCATCAGTGAGTCGCGGGGGGCCTACGAGCAGTACTTC
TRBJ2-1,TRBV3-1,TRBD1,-,CASSQGQGRGADNEQFF,TGTGCCAGCAGCCAAGGACAGGGCAGAGGGGCGGATAATGAGCAGTTCTTC
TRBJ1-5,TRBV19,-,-,CASSIGGGFSNQPQHF,TGTGCCAGTAGTATCGGAGGGGGGTTCAGCAATCAGCCCCAGCATTTT
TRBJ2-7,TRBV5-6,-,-,CASSSVLDEQYF,TGTGCCAGCAGTTCCGTCCTGGACGAGCAGTACTTC
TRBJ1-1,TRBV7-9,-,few,CASCRDTEAFF,TGTGCCAGCTGTAGGGACACTGAAGCTTTCTTT
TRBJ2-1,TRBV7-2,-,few,CASSRRAGISYNEQFF,TGTGCCAGCAGCCGTAGGGCCGGGATTTCCTACAATGAGCAGTTCTTC